These T cell receptor beta chains were read from a single sample in a study of blood T cell repertoires in COVID-19. Clones were read by immunoSEQ multiplex PCR, and TCRdb kept only the in-frame ones, dropping some. The sample yields fewer than 250,000 clones, roughly four fifths seen once. What was sequenced was peripheral blood. Every receptor here comes from a woman between 65 and 79 years old with active or convalescent COVID-19. Each CDR3 is given with its conserved first and last residue. Each record gives: clone size, CDR3 length, V gene, D gene, J gene, CDR3 protein, CDR3 DNA. The D gene is left open where the match is weak. Clone size appears in some rows only: once, few, many, or a class for an expanded clone.

>.|14|TRBV30|.|TRBJ1-1
CAWSVGHRTAEAFF
TGTGCCTGGAGTGTAGGGCACAGGACAGCTGAAGCTTTCTTT
>.|20|TRBV7-9|TRBD2|TRBJ2-3
CASTLPGLAGLTSSTDTQYF
TGTGCCAGCACCCTCCCGGGACTAGCGGGCCTAACCTCTAGCACAGATACGCAGTATTTT
>once|17|TRBV6-1|.|TRBJ2-1
CASSEGGWGHSYNEQFF
TGTGCCAGCAGTGAAGGGGGTTGGGGGCACTCCTACAATGAGCAGTTCTTC
>.|16|TRBV5-1|TRBD1|TRBJ2-3
CASSPPRQGSTDTQYF
TGCGCCAGCAGCCCCCCACGACAGGGGAGCACAGATACGCAGTATTTT
>.|15|TRBV7-9|.|TRBJ2-1
CASSLRLASYNEQFF
TGTGCCAGCAGCTTACGCCTAGCGTCATACAATGAGCAGTTCTTC
>.|18|TRBV11-2|TRBD1|TRBJ1-1
CASSKARTGGRKNTEAFF
TGTGCCAGCAGCAAAGCGAGGACAGGGGGACGCAAGAACACTGAAGCTTTCTTT
>once|14|TRBV28|.|TRBJ2-5
CASSPGDFQETQYF
TGTGCCAGCAGTCCCGGGGACTTCCAAGAGACCCAGTACTTC
>.|17|TRBV27|TRBD2|TRBJ2-7
CASSQLAGGPIHYEQYF
TGTGCCAGCAGCCAACTAGCGGGAGGGCCGATACACTACGAGCAGTACTTC
>once|16|TRBV19|TRBD2|TRBJ2-7
CANTIPPRLAGYEQYF
TGTGCCAATACAATACCCCCCCGACTAGCGGGCTACGAGCAGTACTTC
>once|14|TRBV11-1|TRBD2|TRBJ2-7
CASSLTGTTYEQYF
TGTGCCAGCAGCTTAACCGGGACTACCTACGAGCAGTACTTC
>once|15|TRBV2|.|TRBJ1-1
CASSDDRRMNTEAFF
TGTGCCAGCAGTGATGATCGGCGGATGAACACTGAAGCTTTCTTT
>.|13|TRBV30|.|TRBJ2-7
CAWSVGSSYEQYF
TGTGCCTGGAGTGTAGGGAGCTCCTACGAGCAGTACTTC
>.|14|TRBV7-9|.|TRBJ2-5
CASSPLGGEETQYF
TGTGCCAGCAGCCCCCTTGGAGGGGAAGAGACCCAGTACTTC
>.|14|TRBV5-1|.|TRBJ2-2
CASSAGTVTGELFF
TGCGCCAGCAGCGCGGGGACAGTCACCGGGGAGCTGTTTTTT
>.|15|TRBV21-1|.|TRBJ2-3
CASSKRGGSTDTQYF
TGTGCCAGCAGCAAAAGGGGTGGCAGCACAGATACGCAGTATTTT
>.|17|TRBV29-1|TRBD1|TRBJ1-2
CSVEDLYRGEANYGYTF
TGCAGCGTTGAAGATCTCTACAGGGGAGAAGCTAACTATGGCTACACCTTC
>.|15|TRBV5-1|TRBD1|TRBJ2-5
CASSATGTGEETQYF
TGCGCCAGCAGCGCCACCGGGACAGGGGAAGAGACCCAGTACTTC
>.|14|TRBV5-1|.|TRBJ1-1
CASSLYPDGAEAFF
TGCGCCAGCAGCTTGTACCCCGATGGAGCTGAAGCTTTCTTT
>.|13|TRBV4-2|TRBD2|TRBJ2-3
CASRSGGTDTQYF
TGTGCCAGCAGAAGCGGGGGGACAGATACGCAGTATTTT
>.|14|TRBV5-6|.|TRBJ1-1
CASSFSGGPTEAFF
TGTGCCAGCAGCTTTTCGGGAGGGCCCACTGAAGCTTTCTTT
>.|17|TRBV7-6|.|TRBJ2-3
CASSLGGGRPSADTQYF
TGTGCCAGCAGCTTGGGTGGCGGGCGACCTTCTGCTGATACGCAGTATTTT
>.|15|TRBV5-6|TRBD2|TRBJ2-1
CASRRTSGRAREQFF
TGTGCCAGCAGAAGGACTAGCGGGAGGGCCAGGGAGCAGTTCTTC
>.|22|TRBV3-1/TRBV3-2|TRBD2|TRBJ2-3
CASSQRAGGAVLAGGFTDTQYF
TGTGCCAGCAGCCAAAGGGCTGGGGGCGCCGTACTAGCGGGGGGTTTCACAGATACGCAGTATTTT
>.|16|TRBV7-3|TRBD1|TRBJ2-1
CASSLAGTGVNNEQFF
TGTGCCAGCAGCTTAGCCGGGACAGGGGTGAACAATGAGCAGTTCTTC
>.|13|TRBV18|.|TRBJ1-1
CASAKQQDTEAFF
TGTGCCAGCGCTAAACAACAGGACACTGAAGCTTTCTTT
>.|15|TRBV4-1|TRBD2|TRBJ2-7
CASSQASGQSYEQYF
TGCGCCAGCAGCCAAGCTAGCGGGCAGTCCTACGAGCAGTACTTC
>.|13|TRBV6-4|.|TRBJ1-5
CATPGGGGQPQHF
TGTGCCACTCCTGGCGGGGGTGGGCAGCCCCAGCATTTT
>.|9|TRBV6-4|TRBD1|TRBJ1-2
CAGGTGRTF
TGTGCCGGCGGGACAGGGAGAACCTTC
>.|16|TRBV15|.|TRBJ1-5
CATSSTGPYIHQPQHF
TGTGCCACCAGCAGTACAGGGCCCTATATTCATCAGCCCCAGCATTTT
>.|15|TRBV7-2|TRBD2|TRBJ2-5
CASSFDTSGQETQYF
TGTGCCAGCAGCTTCGATACTAGCGGCCAAGAGACCCAGTACTTC
>.|14|TRBV18|TRBD1|TRBJ2-1
CASSPLTGAGEQFF
TGTGCCAGCTCACCACTCACAGGGGCCGGTGAGCAGTTCTTC
>.|13|TRBV3-1/TRBV3-2|.|TRBJ2-7
CASSQSDGNEQYF
TGTGCCAGCAGCCAAAGCGACGGGAACGAGCAGTACTTC
>.|14|TRBV6-5|.|TRBJ1-1
CASRPQGLNTEAFF
TGTGCCAGCAGACCCCAGGGTTTGAACACTGAAGCTTTCTTT
>many|15|TRBV3-1/TRBV3-2|.|TRBJ1-3
CASSFGQNSGNTIYF
TGTGCCAGCAGCTTCGGACAGAACTCTGGAAACACCATATATTTT
>.|14|TRBV19|.|TRBJ2-7
CASSHRGRDNEQYF
TGTGCCAGTAGTCATCGTGGGCGGGATAACGAGCAGTACTTC
>once|15|TRBV5-1|TRBD2|TRBJ2-7
CASSLGASGSYEQYF
TGCGCCAGCAGCTTGGGCGCTAGCGGCTCCTACGAGCAGTACTTC
>.|15|TRBV28|TRBD1|TRBJ2-5
CASSSPWGQGETQYF
TGTGCCAGCAGTTCCCCCTGGGGACAGGGAGAGACCCAGTACTTC
>.|18|TRBV23-1|.|TRBJ2-3
CASSQSMGGAGRTDTQYF
TGCGCCAGCAGTCAATCTATGGGGGGGGCCGGACGCACAGATACGCAGTATTTT
>.|17|TRBV5-1|TRBD1|TRBJ1-2
CASSLFLRDRQDYGYTF
TGCGCCAGCAGCTTGTTTTTGAGGGACAGGCAAGACTATGGCTACACCTTC
>.|15|TRBV4-2|TRBD1|TRBJ1-2
CASSQSGTEHYGYTF
TGTGCCAGCAGCCAGTCCGGGACAGAGCACTATGGCTACACCTTC
>.|14|TRBV7-9|.|TRBJ2-7
CALRRQENSYEQYF
TGTGCCTTAAGGAGGCAGGAGAACTCCTACGAGCAGTACTTC
>.|16|TRBV4-2|TRBD2|TRBJ2-1
CASSQDAGGYYNEQFF
TGTGCCAGCAGCCAAGACGCGGGAGGCTACTACAATGAGCAGTTCTTC